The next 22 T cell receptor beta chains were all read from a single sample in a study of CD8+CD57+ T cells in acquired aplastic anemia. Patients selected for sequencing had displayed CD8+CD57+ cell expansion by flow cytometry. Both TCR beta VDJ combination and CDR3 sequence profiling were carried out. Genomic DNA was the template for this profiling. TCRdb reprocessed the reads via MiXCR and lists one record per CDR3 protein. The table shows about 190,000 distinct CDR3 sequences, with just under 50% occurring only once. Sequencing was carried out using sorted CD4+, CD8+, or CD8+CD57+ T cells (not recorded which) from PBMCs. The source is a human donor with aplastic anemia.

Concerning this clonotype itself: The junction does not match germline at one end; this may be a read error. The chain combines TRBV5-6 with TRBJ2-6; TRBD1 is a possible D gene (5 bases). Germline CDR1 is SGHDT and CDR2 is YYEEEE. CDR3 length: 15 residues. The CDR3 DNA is TGTGCCAGCAGCTTGGGTAGCTCTGGGGCCAACGTCCCGACTTTC. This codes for CASSLGSSGANVPTF.

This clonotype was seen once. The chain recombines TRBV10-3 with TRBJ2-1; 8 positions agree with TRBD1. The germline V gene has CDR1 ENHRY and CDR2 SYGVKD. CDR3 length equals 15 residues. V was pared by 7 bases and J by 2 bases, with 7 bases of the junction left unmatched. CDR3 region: CAIKGGTGPYNEQFF. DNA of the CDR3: TGTGCCATCAAGGGCGGGACAGGACCCTACAATGAGCAGTTCTTC.

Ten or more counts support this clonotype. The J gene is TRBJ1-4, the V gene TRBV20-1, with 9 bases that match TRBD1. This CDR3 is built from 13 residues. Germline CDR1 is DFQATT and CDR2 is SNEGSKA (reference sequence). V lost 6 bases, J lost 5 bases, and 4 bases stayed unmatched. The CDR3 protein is CSAHRGRNEKLFF. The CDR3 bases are TGCAGTGCGCACAGGGGGCGGAATGAAAAACTGTTTTTT.

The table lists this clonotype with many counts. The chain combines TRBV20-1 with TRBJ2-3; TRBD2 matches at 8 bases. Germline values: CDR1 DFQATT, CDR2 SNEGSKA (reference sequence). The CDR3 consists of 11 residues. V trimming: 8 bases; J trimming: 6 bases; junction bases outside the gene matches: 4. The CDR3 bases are TGCAGTCCCCGGGGGGGGGATACGCAGTATTTT. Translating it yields CSPRGGDTQYF.

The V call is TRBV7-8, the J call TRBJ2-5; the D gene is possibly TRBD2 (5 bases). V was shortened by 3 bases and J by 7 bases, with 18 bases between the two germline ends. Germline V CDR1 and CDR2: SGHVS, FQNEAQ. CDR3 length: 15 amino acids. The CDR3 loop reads CASSFRAEVGGTQYF. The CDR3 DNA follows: TGTGCCAGCAGCTTCCGGGCCGAGGTCGGAGGGACCCAGTACTTC.

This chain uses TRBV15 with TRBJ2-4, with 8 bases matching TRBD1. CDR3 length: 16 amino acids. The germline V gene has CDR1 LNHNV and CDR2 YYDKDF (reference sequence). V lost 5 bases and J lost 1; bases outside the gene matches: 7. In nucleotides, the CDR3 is TGTGCCACCAGCCGTAGGACAGGGATGGCCAAAAACATTCAGTACTTC. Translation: CATSRRTGMAKNIQYF.

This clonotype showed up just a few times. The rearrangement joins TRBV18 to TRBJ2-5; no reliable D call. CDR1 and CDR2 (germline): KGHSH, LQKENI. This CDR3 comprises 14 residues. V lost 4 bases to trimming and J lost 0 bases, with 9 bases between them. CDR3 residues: CASSLVWDQETQYF. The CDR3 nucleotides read TGTGCCAGCTCACTTGTATGGGACCAAGAGACCCAGTACTTC.

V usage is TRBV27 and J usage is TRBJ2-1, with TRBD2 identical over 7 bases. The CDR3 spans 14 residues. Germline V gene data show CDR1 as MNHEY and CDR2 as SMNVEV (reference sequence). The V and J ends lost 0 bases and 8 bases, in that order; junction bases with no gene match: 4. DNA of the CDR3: TGTGCCAGCAGTTTATCCCGGGGGGACTATGAGCAGTTCTTC. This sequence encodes CASSLSRGDYEQFF.

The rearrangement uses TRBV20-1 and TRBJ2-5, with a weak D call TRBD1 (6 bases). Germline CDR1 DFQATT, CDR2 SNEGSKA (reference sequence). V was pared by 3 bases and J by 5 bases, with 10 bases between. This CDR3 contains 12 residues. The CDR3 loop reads CSASVTGETQYF. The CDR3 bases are TGCAGTGCTAGTGTCACAGGGGAGACCCAGTACTTC.

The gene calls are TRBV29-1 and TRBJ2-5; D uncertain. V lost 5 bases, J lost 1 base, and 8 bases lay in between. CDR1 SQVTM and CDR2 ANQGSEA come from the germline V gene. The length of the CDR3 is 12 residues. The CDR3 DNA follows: TGCAGCGTTCTCCCTCCCCAAGAGACCCAGTACTTC. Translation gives CSVLPPQETQYF.

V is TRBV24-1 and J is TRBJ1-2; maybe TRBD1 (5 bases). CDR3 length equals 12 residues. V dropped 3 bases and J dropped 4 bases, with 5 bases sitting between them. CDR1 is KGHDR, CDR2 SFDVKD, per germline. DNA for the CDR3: TGTGCCACCAGTGATGGGGCCTATGGCTACACCTTC. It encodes CATSDGAYGYTF.

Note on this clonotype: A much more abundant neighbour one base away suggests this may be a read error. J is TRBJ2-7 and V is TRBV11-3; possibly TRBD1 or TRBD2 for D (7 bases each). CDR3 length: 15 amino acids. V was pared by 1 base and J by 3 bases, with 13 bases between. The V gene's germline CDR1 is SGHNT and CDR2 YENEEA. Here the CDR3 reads CASSLVQGGIYEQYF. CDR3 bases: TGTGCCAGCAGCTTAGTCCAGGGGGGGATCTACGAGCAGTACTTC.

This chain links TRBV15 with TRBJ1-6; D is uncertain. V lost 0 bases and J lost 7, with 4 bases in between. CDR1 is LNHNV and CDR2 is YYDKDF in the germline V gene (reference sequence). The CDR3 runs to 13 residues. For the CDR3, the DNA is TGTGCCACCAGCAGAGATTTCAATTCACCCCTCCACTTT. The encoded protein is CATSRDFNSPLHF. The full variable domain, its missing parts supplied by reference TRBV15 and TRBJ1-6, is DAMVIQNPRYQVTQFGKPVTLSCSQTLNHNVMYWYQQKSSQAPKLLFHYYDKDFNNEADTPDNFQSRRPNTSFCFLDIRSPGLGDTAMYLCATSRDFNSPLHFGNGTRLTVT.

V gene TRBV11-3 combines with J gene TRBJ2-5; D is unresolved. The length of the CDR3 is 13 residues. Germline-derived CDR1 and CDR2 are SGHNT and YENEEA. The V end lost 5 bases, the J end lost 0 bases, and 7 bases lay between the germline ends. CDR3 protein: CASSPRDQETQYF. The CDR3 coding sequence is TGTGCCAGCAGCCCCCGCGACCAAGAGACCCAGTACTTC.

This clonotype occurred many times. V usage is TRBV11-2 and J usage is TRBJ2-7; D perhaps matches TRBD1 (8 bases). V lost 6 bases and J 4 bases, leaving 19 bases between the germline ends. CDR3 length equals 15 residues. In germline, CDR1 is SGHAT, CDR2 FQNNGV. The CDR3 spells CASSHPNRGGYEQYF. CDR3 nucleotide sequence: TGTGCCAGCAGTCACCCAAACAGGGGGGGGTACGAGCAGTACTTC.

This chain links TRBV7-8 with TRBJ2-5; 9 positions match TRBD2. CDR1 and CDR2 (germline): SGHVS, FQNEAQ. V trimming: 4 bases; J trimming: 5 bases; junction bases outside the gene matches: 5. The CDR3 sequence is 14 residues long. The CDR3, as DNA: TGTGCCAGCAGCTCTAATAGCGGGAGTGAGACCCAGTACTTC. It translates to CASSSNSGSETQYF.

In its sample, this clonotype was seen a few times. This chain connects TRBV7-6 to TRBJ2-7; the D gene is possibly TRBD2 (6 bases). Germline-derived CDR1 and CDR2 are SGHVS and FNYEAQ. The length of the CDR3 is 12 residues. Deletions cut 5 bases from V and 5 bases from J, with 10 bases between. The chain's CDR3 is CASSVSGDEQYF. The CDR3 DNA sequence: TGTGCCAGCAGCGTCTCGGGGGACGAGCAGTACTTC.

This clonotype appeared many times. This CDR3 is CASSLGSGSYEQYF. As DNA, the CDR3 is TGTGCCAGCAGTTTAGGGTCCGGGTCCTACGAGCAGTACTTC. The genes are TRBV12-3 or TRBV12-4 and TRBJ2-7; D gene ambiguous. The CDR3 runs to 14 residues. V was pared by 1 base and J by 1 base, with 8 bases between.

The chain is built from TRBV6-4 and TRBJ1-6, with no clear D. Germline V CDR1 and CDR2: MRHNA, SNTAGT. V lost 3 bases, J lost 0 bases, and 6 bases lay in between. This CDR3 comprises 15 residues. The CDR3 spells CASSETDSYNSPLHF. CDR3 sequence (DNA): TGTGCCAGCAGTGAGACCGACTCCTATAATTCACCCCTCCACTTT.

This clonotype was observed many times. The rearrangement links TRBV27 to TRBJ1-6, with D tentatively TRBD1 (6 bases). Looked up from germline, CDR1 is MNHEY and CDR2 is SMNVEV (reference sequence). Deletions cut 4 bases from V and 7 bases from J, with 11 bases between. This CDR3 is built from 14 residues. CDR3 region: CASSWTAQNSPLHF. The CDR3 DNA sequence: TGTGCCAGCAGTTGGACAGCCCAAAATTCACCCCTCCACTTT.

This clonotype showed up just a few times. CDR3 protein: CASSSGGTDTQYF. CDR3 coding DNA: TGTGCCAGCAGCTCGGGCGGGACAGATACGCAGTATTTT. V is TRBV7-3 and J is TRBJ2-3; TRBD2 is a possible D gene (5 bases). The CDR3 loop spans 13 amino acids. Germline values: CDR1 SGHTA, CDR2 FQGTGA. Trimming left V 4 bases short and J 3 bases short, with 8 bases between.

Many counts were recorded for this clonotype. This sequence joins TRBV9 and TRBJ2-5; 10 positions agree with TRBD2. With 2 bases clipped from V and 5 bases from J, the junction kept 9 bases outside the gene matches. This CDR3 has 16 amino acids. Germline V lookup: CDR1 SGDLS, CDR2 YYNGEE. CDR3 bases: TGTGCCAGCAGCGTCAATCCTAGCGGGAGCCGGGAGACCCAGTACTTC. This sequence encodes CASSVNPSGSRETQYF. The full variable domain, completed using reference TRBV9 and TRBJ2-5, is DSGVTQTPKHLITATGQRVTLRCSPRSGDLSVYWYQQSLDQGLQFLIQYYNGEERAKGNILERFSAQQFPDLHSELNLSSLELGDSALYFCASSVNPSGSRETQYFGPGTRLLVL.